This entry features one T cell receptor beta chain sequence. Its specificity is not known. This CDR3 is 16 amino acids long. Trimming at V came to 1 base and at J to 2 bases, leaving 2 bases not matched to a gene. The germline CDR1 and CDR2 sequences are MNHNS and SASEGT. The data were obtained in a study of OX40 agonist ivuxolimab in advanced cancers. Broader study findings: With doses of 0.1-3.0 mg/kg, partial responders showed among the lowest clonal expansion.

Generated by immunoSEQ multiplex PCR, the TCRdb table keeps only in-frame clones and is missing some. The sample consists of over 90,000 clones, 85% to 90% of them appearing once. Enrollment shut out patients with autoimmune disease history or systemic immunosuppression. The chain combines TRBV6-1 with TRBJ2-7, with 13 nucleotides matching TRBD2. This clonotype was obtained from an adult with an advanced solid tumor such as melanoma, head and neck, liver or kidney cancer. The source material was CD4+ or CD8+ T cells sorted from blood, sampled in a trial of the OX40 agonist ivuxolimab. The CDR3, as DNA: TGTGCCAGCAGTGAAGGGGGGACTAGCGGGGCCTACGAGCAGTACTTC. This encodes CASSEGGTSGAYEQYF.